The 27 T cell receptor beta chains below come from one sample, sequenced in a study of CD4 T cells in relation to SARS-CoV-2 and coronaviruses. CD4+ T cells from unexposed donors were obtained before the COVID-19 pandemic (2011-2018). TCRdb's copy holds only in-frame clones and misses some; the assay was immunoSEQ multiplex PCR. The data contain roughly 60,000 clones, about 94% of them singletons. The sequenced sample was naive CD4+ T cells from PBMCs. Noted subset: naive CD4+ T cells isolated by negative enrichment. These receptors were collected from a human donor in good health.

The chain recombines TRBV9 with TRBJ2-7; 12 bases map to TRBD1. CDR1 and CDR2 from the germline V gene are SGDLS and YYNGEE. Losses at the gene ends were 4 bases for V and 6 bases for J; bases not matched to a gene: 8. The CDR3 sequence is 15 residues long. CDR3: CASSPGTGGRGEQYF. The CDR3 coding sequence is TGTGCCAGCAGCCCCGGGACAGGGGGCCGAGGCGAGCAGTACTTC.

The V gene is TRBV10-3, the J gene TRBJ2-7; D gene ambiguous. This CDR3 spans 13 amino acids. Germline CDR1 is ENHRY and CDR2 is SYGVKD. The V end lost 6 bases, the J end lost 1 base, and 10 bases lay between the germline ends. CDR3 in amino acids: CAISDTVSYEQYF. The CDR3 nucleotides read TGTGCCATCAGCGATACAGTATCCTACGAGCAGTACTTC.

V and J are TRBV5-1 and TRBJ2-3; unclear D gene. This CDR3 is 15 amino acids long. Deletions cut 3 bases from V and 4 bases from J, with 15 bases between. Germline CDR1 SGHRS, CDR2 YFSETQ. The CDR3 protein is CASSWIRTEPDTQYF. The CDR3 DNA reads TGCGCCAGCAGCTGGATTAGGACCGAACCAGATACGCAGTATTTT.

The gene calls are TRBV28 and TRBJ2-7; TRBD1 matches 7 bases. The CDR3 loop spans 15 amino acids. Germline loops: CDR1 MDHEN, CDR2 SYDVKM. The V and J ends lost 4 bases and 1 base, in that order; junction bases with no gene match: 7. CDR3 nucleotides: TGTGCCAGCAGTTCCCCGGGACAGCTTTCCTACGAGCAGTACTTC. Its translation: CASSSPGQLSYEQYF. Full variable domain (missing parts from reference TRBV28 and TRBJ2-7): DVKVTQSSRYLVKRTGEKVFLECVQDMDHENMFWYRQDPGLGLRLIYFSYDVKMKEKGDIPEGYSVSREKKERFSLILESASTNQTSMYLCASSSPGQLSYEQYFGPGTRLTVT.

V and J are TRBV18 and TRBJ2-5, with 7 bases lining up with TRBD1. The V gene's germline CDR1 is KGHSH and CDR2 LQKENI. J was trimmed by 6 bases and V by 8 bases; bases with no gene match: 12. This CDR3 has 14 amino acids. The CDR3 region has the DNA TGTGCCAGCCGGACAGGTATGGGGGAGAAGACCCAGTACTTC. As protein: CASRTGMGEKTQYF.

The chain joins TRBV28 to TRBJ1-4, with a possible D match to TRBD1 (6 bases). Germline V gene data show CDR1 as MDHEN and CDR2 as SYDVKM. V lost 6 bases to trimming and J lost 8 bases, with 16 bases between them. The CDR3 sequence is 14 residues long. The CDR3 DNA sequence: TGTGCCAGCAGCCCCCCGGGGGGCTTCGAAAAACTGTTTTTT. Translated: CASSPPGGFEKLFF.

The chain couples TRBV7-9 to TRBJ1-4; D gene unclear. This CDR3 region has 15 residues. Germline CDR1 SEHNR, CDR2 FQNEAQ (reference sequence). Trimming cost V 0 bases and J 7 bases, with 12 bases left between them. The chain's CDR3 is CASSLARREGEKLFF. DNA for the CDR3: TGTGCCAGCAGCTTAGCGAGAAGGGAGGGTGAAAAACTGTTTTTT.

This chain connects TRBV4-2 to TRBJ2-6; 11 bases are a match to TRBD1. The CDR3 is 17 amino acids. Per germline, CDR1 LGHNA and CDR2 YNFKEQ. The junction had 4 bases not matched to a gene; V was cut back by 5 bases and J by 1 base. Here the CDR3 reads CASSRGTGGSGANVLTF. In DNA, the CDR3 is TGTGCCAGCAGCAGGGGGACAGGGGGGTCTGGGGCCAACGTCCTGACTTTC.

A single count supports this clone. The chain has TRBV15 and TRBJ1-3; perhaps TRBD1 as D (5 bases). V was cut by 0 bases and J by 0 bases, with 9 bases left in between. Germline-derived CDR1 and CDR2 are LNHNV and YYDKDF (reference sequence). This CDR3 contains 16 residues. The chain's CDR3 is CATSRDSGRSGNTIYF. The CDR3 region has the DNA TGTGCCACCAGCAGAGATTCAGGGCGCTCTGGAAACACCATATATTTT.

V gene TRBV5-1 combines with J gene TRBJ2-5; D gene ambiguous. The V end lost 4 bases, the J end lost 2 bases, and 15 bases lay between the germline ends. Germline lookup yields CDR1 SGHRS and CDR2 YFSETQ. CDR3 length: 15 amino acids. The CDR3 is CASSLTGSGQETQYF. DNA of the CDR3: TGCGCCAGCAGCCTGACCGGGTCCGGGCAAGAGACCCAGTACTTC.

CDR3: CASSVSGTGVYEQYF. In nucleotides, the CDR3 is TGTGCCAGCAGCGTGTCCGGGACAGGGGTGTACGAGCAGTACTTC. J is TRBJ2-7 and V is TRBV7-3, with TRBD1 matching over 10 bases. V shed 5 bases, J shed 4 bases, and the junction held 8 bases outside the gene matches. CDR1 is SGHTA, CDR2 FQGTGA, per germline. This CDR3 has 15 residues.

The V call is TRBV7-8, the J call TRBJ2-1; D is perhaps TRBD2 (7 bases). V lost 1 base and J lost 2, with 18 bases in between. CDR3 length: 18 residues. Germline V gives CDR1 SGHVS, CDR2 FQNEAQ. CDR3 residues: CASSLGGRRENPYNEQFF. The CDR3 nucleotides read TGTGCCAGCAGCTTAGGGGGGCGGCGGGAGAACCCCTACAATGAGCAGTTCTTC.

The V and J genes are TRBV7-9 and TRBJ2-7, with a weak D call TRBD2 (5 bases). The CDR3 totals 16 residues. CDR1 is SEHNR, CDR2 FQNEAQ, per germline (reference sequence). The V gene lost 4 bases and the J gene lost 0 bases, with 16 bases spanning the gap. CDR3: CASSSGRVAVSYEQYF. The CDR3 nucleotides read TGTGCCAGCAGCTCCGGGCGGGTGGCGGTCTCCTACGAGCAGTACTTC.

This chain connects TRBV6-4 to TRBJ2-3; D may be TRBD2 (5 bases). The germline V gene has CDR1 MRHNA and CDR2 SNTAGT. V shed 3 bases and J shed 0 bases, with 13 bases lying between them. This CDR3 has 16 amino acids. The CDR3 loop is CASSDEGGASTDTQYF. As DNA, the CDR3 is TGTGCCAGCAGTGATGAGGGCGGAGCAAGCACAGATACGCAGTATTTT.

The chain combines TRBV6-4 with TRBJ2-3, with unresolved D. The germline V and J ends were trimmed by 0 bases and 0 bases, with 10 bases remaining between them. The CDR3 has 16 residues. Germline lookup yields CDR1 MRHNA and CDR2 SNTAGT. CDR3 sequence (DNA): TGTGCCAGCAGTGACTCCCCAGCTAGGAGCACAGATACGCAGTATTTT. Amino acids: CASSDSPARSTDTQYF.

As DNA, the CDR3 is TGCGCCAGCAGCTTGGGTGTCGAGACCCAGTACTTC. Protein sequence: CASSLGVETQYF. V is TRBV5-1 and J is TRBJ2-5; no definite D call. The CDR3 sequence is 12 residues long. Trimming shortened V by 0 bases and J by 5 bases, and 5 bases separated the two germline ends. Germline-derived CDR1 and CDR2 are SGHRS and YFSETQ.

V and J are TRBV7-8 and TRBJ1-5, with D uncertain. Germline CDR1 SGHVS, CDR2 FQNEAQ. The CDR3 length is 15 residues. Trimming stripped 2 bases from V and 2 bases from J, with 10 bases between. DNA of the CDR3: TGTGCCAGCAGCTTATCGGAAACAGGCAATCAGCCCCAGCATTTT. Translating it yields CASSLSETGNQPQHF.

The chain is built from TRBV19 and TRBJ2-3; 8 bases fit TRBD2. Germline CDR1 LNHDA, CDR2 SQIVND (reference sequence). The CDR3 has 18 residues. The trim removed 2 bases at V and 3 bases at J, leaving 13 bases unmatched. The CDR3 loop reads CASSIRHASGRNTDTQYF. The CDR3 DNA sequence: TGTGCCAGTAGTATAAGACATGCTAGCGGGCGTAATACAGATACGCAGTATTTT. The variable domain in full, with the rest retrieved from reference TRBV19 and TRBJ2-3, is DGGITQSPKYLFRKEGQNVTLSCEQNLNHDAMYWYRQDPGQGLRLIYYSQIVNDFQKGDIAEGYSVSREKKESFPLTVTSAQKNPTAFYLCASSIRHASGRNTDTQYFGPGTRLTVL.

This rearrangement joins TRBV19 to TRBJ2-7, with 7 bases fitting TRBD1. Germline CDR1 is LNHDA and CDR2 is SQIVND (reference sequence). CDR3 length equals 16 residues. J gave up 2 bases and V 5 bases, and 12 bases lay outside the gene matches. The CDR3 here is CASSPRLDRAAYEQYF. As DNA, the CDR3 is TGTGCCAGTAGTCCCAGGCTCGACAGGGCGGCCTACGAGCAGTACTTC.

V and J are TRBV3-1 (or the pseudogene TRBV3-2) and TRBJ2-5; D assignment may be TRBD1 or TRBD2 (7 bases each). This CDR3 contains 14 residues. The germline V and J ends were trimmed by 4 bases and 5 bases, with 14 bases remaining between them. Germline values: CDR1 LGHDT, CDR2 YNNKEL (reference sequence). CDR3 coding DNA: TGTGCCAGCAGCCGAACGCAGGGGGGGGAGACCCAGTACTTC. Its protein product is CASSRTQGGETQYF.

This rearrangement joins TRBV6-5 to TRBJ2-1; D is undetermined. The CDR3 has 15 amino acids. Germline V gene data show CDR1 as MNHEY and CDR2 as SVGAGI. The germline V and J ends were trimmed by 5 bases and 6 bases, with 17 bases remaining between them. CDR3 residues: CASSRPSSRGNEQFF. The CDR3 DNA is TGTGCCAGCAGTCGGCCCAGCTCCCGCGGCAATGAGCAGTTCTTC.

The CDR3 loop is CATAGQGGGYTF. CDR3 in DNA: TGTGCCACCGCGGGACAGGGCGGTGGCTACACCTTC. The V call is TRBV27, the J call TRBJ1-2, with 9 bases that match TRBD1. The CDR3 contains 12 residues. V gave up 10 bases and J gave up 7 bases; unmatched junction bases: 7. Germline-derived CDR1 and CDR2 are MNHEY and SMNVEV (reference sequence).

Written as DNA, the CDR3 is TGTGCCAGCAGAGAGGGACGGGCCTATGGCTACACCTTC. Its translation is CASREGRAYGYTF. The gene calls are TRBV28 and TRBJ1-2, with D possibly being TRBD1 (5 bases). V gave up 6 bases and J gave up 4 bases, with 12 bases separating them. The CDR3 length is 13 residues. Germline values: CDR1 MDHEN, CDR2 SYDVKM.

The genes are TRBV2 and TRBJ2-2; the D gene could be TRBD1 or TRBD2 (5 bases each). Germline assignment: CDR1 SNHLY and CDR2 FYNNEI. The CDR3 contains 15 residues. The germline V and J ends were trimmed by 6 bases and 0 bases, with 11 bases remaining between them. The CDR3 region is CASRRQTTNTGELFF. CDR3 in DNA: TGTGCCAGCAGGCGACAGACTACGAACACCGGGGAGCTGTTTTTT.

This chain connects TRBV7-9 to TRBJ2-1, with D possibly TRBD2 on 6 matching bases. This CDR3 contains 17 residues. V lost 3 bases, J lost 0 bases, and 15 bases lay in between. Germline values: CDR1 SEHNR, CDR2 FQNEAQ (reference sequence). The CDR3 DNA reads TGTGCCAGCAGCTTTACCCCGCGGGAAAGCTCCTACAATGAGCAGTTCTTC. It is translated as CASSFTPRESSYNEQFF.

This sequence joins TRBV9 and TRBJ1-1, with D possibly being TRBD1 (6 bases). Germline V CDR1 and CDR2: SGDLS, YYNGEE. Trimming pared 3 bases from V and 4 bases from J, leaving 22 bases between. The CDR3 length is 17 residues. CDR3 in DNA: TGTGCCAGCAGCGAGGCCTTAGGGGGAGGGTCGACCACTGAAGCTTTCTTT. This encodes CASSEALGGGSTTEAFF. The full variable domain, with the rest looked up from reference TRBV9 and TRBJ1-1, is DSGVTQTPKHLITATGQRVTLRCSPRSGDLSVYWYQQSLDQGLQFLIQYYNGEERAKGNILERFSAQQFPDLHSELNLSSLELGDSALYFCASSEALGGGSTTEAFFGQGTRLTVV.

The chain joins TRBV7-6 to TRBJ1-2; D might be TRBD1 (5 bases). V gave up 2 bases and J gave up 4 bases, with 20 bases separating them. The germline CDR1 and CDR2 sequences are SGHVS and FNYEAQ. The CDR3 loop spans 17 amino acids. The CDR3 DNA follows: TGTGCCAGCAGCTTATCCACCGGGGCGCTTGGGGGCTATGGCTACACCTTC. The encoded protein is CASSLSTGALGGYGYTF.